The entry below describes one T cell receptor (beta chain). Its cognate antigen is unknown. Germline-derived CDR1 and CDR2 are SGHRS and YFSETQ. This CDR3 comprises 12 residues. V was pared by 5 bases and J by 5 bases, with 11 bases between. The data originate from a study of shared clonotypes between healthy human individuals. The assay was carried out at the deep level. The repertoire was sequenced with immunoSEQ multiplex PCR; TCRdb's copy has only in-frame clones and lacks some. The table shows about 2.3 million clones, with roughly 92% occurring only once. Findings and caveats of the study: Clonotypes not shared had lower generation probabilities than those common to all four donors. Estimated clonotype richness was generally higher in naive than memory subsets.

Sequencing was carried out using naive CD4+ T cells from PBMCs. The subset denotes: CD45RA+ positively selected. The clonotype comes from a young man in good health. Some clones in this sample may be carry-over from other donors' samples. The chain is built from TRBV5-1 and TRBJ2-7; TRBD1 might be the D (5 bases). CDR3 DNA sequence: TGCGCCAGCAGTCCGGACAAACACGAGCAGTACTTC. Translated, it gives CASSPDKHEQYF.